The rows below give T cell receptor beta chains drawn from one sample of a study of blood T cell repertoires in COVID-19. The assay was immunoSEQ multiplex PCR, and TCRdb's table has in-frame clones only and misses some. This table holds roughly 100,000 clones, about 90% found once. Sequenced input: peripheral blood. The source is a man aged 50-60 years with active COVID-19. The CDR3 runs from the conserved cysteine through the conserved F or W. D genes are given only for firm matches. Clone sizes are given selectively: once, few, many, or a class where the clone is expanded.

j_gene | v_gene | abundance | d_gene | CDR3aa | CDR3nt
TRBJ1-3 | TRBV11-2 | - | - | CASSLDRSSGNTIYF | TGTGCCAGCAGCTTAGACAGAAGCTCTGGAAACACCATATATTTT
TRBJ1-2 | TRBV5-4 | - | TRBD1 | CASSITGGRGYTF | TGTGCCAGCAGCATCACAGGGGGTAGGGGCTACACCTTC
TRBJ1-5 | TRBV5-4 | once | - | CASSLQGLSNQPQHF | TGTGCCAGCAGCTTACAGGGCCTTAGCAATCAGCCCCAGCATTTT
TRBJ2-5 | TRBV3-1/TRBV3-2 | - | - | CASSQDPAATQETQYF | TGTGCCAGCAGCCAAGATCCAGCGGCAACTCAAGAGACCCAGTACTTC
TRBJ2-5 | TRBV15 | - | - | CATSRDFGPQYF | TGTGCCACCAGCAGAGATTTCGGTCCCCAGTACTTC
TRBJ1-2 | TRBV5-4 | - | - | CASTLQGSPYGYTF | TGTGCCAGCACCTTACAGGGATCCCCCTATGGCTACACCTTC
TRBJ2-7 | TRBV2 | - | - | CASSKAGAKTYEQYF | TGTGCCAGCAGCAAGGCGGGGGCGAAGACCTACGAGCAGTACTTC
TRBJ2-3 | TRBV6-5 | once | TRBD1 | CASSRDRDTQYF | TGTGCCAGCAGTCGGGACAGGGATACGCAGTATTTT
TRBJ1-1 | TRBV11-2 | - | - | CASSSTRQSHTEAFF | TGTGCCAGCAGCTCTACTCGACAGTCGCACACTGAAGCTTTCTTT
TRBJ2-3 | TRBV9 | once | TRBD2 | CASSVSGGGYSTDTQYF | TGTGCCAGCAGCGTTAGCGGGGGGGGATACTCCACAGATACGCAGTATTTT
TRBJ2-3 | TRBV7-7 | once | - | CASSSARLDTQYF | TGTGCTAGCAGTTCTGCCCGGTTAGATACGCAGTATTTT
TRBJ1-6 | TRBV4-3 | - | - | CASSQQVFNSPLHF | TGCGCCAGCAGCCAACAGGTTTTCAATTCACCCCTCCACTTT
TRBJ2-1 | TRBV4-1 | - | TRBD2 | CASSYQSSGGPYSYNEQFF | TGCGCCAGCAGTTATCAGTCTAGCGGGGGACCCTACTCCTACAATGAGCAGTTCTTC
TRBJ1-2 | TRBV5-1 | - | - | CASSYDQAPGYTF | TGCGCCAGCAGCTACGACCAGGCGCCTGGCTACACCTTC
TRBJ1-1 | TRBV14 | - | TRBD1 | CASSPHDRGQAFF | TGTGCCAGCAGCCCTCACGACAGGGGGCAAGCTTTCTTT
TRBJ1-2 | TRBV4-1 | - | - | CASSQDPRQDYGYTF | TGCGCCAGCAGCCAAGATCCCCGACAGGACTATGGCTACACCTTC
TRBJ1-5 | TRBV5-6 | - | - | CASSFSGLRQPQHF | TGTGCCAGCAGCTTCTCAGGTTTAAGGCAGCCCCAGCATTTT
TRBJ1-4 | TRBV6-1 | - | - | CASSEEGGREKLFF | TGTGCCAGCAGTGAAGAGGGAGGACGTGAAAAACTGTTTTTT
TRBJ2-7 | TRBV6-5 | - | - | CASSSEWGHEQYF | TGTGCCAGCAGTTCGGAGTGGGGGCACGAGCAGTACTTC
TRBJ2-1 | TRBV4-1 | - | TRBD2 | CASSAPKRGGFNEQFF | TGCGCCAGCAGCGCCCCGAAGCGGGGGGGCTTTAATGAGCAGTTCTTC
TRBJ1-4 | TRBV6-5 | - | - | CASSYSGGLWDEKLFF | TGTGCCAGCAGTTACTCGGGGGGGCTGTGGGATGAAAAACTGTTTTTT
TRBJ1-1 | TRBV24-1 | - | - | CATSDLGGARYTEAFF | TGTGCCACCAGTGATTTGGGGGGGGCCCGATACACTGAAGCTTTCTTT
TRBJ2-6 | TRBV5-1 | - | - | CASNPTGTGANVLTF | TGCGCCAGCAACCCAACAGGGACTGGGGCCAACGTCCTGACTTTC
TRBJ2-5 | TRBV7-2 | - | TRBD1 | CASSLIDRGREETQYF | TGTGCCAGCAGCTTAATCGACAGGGGGCGCGAAGAGACCCAGTACTTC
TRBJ1-1 | TRBV5-1 | - | - | CASSSRGRDTEAFF | TGCGCCAGCAGCTCGAGAGGGAGGGATACTGAAGCTTTCTTT
TRBJ1-1 | TRBV3-1/TRBV3-2 | - | - | CASSKGGNTEAFF | TGTGCCAGCTCTAAAGGGGGGAACACTGAAGCTTTCTTT
TRBJ2-7 | TRBV5-8 | - | - | CASRGISYEQYF | TGTGCCAGCCGAGGAATCTCCTACGAGCAGTACTTC
TRBJ2-7 | TRBV27 | - | - | CASSLYRGARPGSYEQYF | TGTGCCAGCAGTTTATATCGGGGGGCGCGGCCTGGCTCCTACGAGCAGTACTTC
TRBJ2-7 | TRBV4-1 | few | - | CASSQVGGYEQYF | TGCGCCAGCAGCCAAGTGGGGGGCTACGAGCAGTACTTC
TRBJ2-1 | TRBV2 | - | - | CASSEGQNSYNEQFF | TGTGCCAGCAGTGAGGGCCAGAACTCCTACAATGAGCAGTTCTTC
TRBJ1-4 | TRBV2 | - | TRBD1 | CASRQGVNEKLFF | TGTGCCAGCAGGCAGGGGGTGAATGAAAAACTGTTTTTT